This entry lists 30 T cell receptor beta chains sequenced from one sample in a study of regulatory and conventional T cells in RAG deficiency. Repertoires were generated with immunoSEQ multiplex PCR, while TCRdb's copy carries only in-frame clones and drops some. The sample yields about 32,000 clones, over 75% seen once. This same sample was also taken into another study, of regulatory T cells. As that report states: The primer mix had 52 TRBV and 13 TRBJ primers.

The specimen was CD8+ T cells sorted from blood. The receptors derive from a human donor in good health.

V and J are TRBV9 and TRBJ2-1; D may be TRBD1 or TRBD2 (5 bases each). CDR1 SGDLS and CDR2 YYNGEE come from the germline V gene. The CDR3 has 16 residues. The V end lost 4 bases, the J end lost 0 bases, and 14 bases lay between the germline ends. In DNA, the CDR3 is TGTGCCAGCAGCCCGCAAGAGGGGAGCTCCTACAATGAGCAGTTCTTC. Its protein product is CASSPQEGSSYNEQFF. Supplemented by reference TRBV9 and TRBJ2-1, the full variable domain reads DSGVTQTPKHLITATGQRVTLRCSPRSGDLSVYWYQQSLDQGLQFLIQYYNGEERAKGNILERFSAQQFPDLHSELNLSSLELGDSALYFCASSPQEGSSYNEQFFGPGTRLTVL.

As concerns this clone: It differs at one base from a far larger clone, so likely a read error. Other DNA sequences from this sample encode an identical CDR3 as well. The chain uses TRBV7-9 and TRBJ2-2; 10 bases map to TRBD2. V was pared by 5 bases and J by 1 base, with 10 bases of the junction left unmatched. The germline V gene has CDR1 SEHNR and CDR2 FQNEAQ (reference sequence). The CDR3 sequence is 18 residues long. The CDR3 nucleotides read TGTGCCAGCAGCCACCACCCTAGCGGGGGCCGGAACACCGGGGAGCTGTTTTTT. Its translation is CASSHHPSGGRNTGELFF.

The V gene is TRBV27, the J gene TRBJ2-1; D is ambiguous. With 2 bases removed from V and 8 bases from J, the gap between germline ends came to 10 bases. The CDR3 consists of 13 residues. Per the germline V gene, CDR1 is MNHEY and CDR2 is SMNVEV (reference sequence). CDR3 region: CASSLVSRDEQFF. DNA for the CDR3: TGTGCCAGCAGTTTAGTTTCGCGTGATGAGCAGTTCTTC.

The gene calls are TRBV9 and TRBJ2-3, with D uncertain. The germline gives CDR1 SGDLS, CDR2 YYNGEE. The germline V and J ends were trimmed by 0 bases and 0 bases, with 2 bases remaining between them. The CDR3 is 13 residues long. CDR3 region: CASSVASTDTQYF. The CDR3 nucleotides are TGTGCCAGCAGCGTAGCGAGCACAGATACGCAGTATTTT.

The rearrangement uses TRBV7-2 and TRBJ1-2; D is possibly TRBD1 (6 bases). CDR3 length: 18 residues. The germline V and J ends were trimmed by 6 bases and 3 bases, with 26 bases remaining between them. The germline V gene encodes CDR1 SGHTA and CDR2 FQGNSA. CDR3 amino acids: CASSYIRGRRDRDYGYTF. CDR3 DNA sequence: TGTGCCAGCAGTTACATACGGGGGCGGCGGGATAGGGACTATGGCTACACCTTC.

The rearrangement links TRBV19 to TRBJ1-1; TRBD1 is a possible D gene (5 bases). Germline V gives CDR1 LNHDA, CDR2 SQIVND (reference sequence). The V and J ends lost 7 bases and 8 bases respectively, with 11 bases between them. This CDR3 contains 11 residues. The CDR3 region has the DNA TGTGCCAGTAAAACAGGTAGCGAAGCTTTCTTT. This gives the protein CASKTGSEAFF.

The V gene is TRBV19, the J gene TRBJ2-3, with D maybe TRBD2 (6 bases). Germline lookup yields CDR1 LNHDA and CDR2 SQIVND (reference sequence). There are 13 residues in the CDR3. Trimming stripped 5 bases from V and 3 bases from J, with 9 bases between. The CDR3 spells CASSPAGTDTQYF. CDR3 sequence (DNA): TGTGCCAGTAGTCCTGCGGGGACAGATACGCAGTATTTT.

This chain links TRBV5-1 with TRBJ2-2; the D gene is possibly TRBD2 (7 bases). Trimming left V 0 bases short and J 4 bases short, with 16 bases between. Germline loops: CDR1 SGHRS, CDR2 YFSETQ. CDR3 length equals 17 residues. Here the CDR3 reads CASSLARGASPTGELFF. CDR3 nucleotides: TGCGCCAGCAGCTTGGCCCGGGGGGCTAGTCCCACCGGGGAGCTGTTTTTT.

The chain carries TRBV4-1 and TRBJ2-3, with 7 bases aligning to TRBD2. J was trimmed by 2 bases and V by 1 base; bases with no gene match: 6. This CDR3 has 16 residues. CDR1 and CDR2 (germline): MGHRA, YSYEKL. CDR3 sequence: CASSQALGGYTDTQYF. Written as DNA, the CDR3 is TGCGCCAGCAGCCAAGCTTTGGGAGGGTACACAGATACGCAGTATTTT.

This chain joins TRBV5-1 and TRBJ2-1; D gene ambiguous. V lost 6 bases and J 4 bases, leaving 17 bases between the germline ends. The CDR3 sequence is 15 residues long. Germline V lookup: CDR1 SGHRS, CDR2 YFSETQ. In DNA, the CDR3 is TGCGCCAGCACCATAACCCAGGACCTTTACAATGAGCAGTTCTTC. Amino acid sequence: CASTITQDLYNEQFF. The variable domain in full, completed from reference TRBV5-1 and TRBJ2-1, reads KAGVTQTPRYLIKTRGQQVTLSCSPISGHRSVSWYQQTPGQGLQFLFEYFSETQRNKGNFPGRFSGRQFSNSRSEMNVSTLELGDSALYLCASTITQDLYNEQFFGPGTRLTVL.

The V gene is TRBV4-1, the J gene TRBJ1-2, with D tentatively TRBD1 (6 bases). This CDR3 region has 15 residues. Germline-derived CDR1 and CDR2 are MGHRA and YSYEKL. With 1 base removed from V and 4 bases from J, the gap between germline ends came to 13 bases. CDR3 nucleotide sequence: TGCGCCAGCAGCCAAGTTTCGCAGGGGCGCTATGGCTACACCTTC. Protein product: CASSQVSQGRYGYTF.

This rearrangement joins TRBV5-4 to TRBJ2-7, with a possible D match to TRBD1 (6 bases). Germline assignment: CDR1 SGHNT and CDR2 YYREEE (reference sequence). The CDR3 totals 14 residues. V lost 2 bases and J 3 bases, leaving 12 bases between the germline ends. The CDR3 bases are TGTGCCAGCAGCTTAAGGGGACAAAACTACGAGCAGTACTTC. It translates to CASSLRGQNYEQYF.

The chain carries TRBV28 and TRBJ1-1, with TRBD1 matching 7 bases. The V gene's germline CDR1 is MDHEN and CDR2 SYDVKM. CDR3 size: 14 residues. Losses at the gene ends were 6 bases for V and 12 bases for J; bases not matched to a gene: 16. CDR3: CASSPGTVGFTPFF. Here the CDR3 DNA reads TGTGCCAGCAGCCCCGGGACAGTGGGTTTTACTCCTTTCTTT.

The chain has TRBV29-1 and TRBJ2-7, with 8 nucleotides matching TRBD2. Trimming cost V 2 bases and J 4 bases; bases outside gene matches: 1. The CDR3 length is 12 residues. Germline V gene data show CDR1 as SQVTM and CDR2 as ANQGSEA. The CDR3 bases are TGCAGCGTTGAAACTAGCGGTTACGAGCAGTACTTC. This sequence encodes CSVETSGYEQYF.

This CDR3 reads CASSLIYNEQFF. The CDR3 bases are TGTGCCAGCAGCTTAATCTACAATGAGCAGTTCTTC. V usage is TRBV7-9 and J usage is TRBJ2-1; no firm D call. CDR3 size: 12 residues. CDR1 is SEHNR, CDR2 FQNEAQ, per germline (reference sequence). The V and J ends lost 2 bases and 3 bases respectively, with 2 bases between them. Drawing the rest from reference TRBV7-9 and TRBJ2-1, the complete variable domain is DTGVSQNPRHKITKRGQNVTFRCDPISEHNRLYWYRQTLGQGPEFLTYFQNEAQLEKSRLLSDRFSAERPKGSFSTLEIQRTEQGDSAMYLCASSLIYNEQFFGPGTRLTVL.

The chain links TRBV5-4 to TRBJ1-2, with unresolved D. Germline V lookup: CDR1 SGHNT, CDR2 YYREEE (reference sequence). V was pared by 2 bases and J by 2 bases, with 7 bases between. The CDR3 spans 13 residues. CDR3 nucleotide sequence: TGTGCCAGCAGCTTTAGTAACAACTATGGCTACACCTTC. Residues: CASSFSNNYGYTF.

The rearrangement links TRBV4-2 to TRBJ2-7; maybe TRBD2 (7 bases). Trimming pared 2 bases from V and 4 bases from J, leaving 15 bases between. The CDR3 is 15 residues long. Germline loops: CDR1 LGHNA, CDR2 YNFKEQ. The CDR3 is CASSQRIGGGYEQYF. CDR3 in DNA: TGTGCCAGCAGCCAAAGAATAGGGGGGGGGTACGAGCAGTACTTC.

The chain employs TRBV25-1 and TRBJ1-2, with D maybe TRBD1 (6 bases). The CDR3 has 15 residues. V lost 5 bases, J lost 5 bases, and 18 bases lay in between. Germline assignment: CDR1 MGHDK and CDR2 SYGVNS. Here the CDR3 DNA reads TGTGCCAGCAGTCCCACAGGGAGGAGGGGGTATGGCTACACCTTC. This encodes CASSPTGRRGYGYTF.

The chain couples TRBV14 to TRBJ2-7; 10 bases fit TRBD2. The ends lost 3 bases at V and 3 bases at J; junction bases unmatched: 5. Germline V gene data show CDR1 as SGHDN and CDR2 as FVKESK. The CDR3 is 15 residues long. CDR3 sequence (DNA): TGTGCCAGCAGCCACGGTAGCGGGGGGTACTACGAGCAGTACTTC. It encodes CASSHGSGGYYEQYF. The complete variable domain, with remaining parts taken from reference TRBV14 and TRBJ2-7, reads EAGVTQFPSHSVIEKGQTVTLRCDPISGHDNLYWYRRVMGKEIKFLLHFVKESKQDESGMPNNRFLAERTGGTYSTLKVQPAELEDSGVYFCASSHGSGGYYEQYFGPGTRLTVT.

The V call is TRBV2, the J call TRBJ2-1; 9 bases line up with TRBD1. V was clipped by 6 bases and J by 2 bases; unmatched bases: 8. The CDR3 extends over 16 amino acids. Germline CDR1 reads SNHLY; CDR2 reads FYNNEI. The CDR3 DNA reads TGTGCCAGCAGAACCGGGACAGGGTCCCCCTACAATGAGCAGTTCTTC. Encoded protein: CASRTGTGSPYNEQFF.

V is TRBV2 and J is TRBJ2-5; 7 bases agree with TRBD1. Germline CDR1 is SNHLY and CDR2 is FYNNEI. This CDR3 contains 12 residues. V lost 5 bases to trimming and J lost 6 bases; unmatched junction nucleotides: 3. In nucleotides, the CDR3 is TGTGCCAGCAGTTTACAGGGGCAGACCCAGTACTTC. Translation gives CASSLQGQTQYF.

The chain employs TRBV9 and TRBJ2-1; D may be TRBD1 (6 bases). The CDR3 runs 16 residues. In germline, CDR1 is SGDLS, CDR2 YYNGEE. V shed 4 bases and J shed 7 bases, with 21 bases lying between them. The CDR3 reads CASSKTGLGVVNEQFF. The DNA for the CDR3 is TGTGCCAGCAGCAAGACAGGCCTGGGGGTTGTGAATGAGCAGTTCTTC.

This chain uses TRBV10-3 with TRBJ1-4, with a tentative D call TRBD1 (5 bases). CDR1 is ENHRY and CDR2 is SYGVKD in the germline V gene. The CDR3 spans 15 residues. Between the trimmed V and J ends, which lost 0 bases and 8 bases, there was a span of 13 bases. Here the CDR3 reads CAISESTGGGEKLFF. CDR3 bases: TGTGCCATCAGTGAGTCGACGGGGGGTGGGGAAAAACTGTTTTTT.

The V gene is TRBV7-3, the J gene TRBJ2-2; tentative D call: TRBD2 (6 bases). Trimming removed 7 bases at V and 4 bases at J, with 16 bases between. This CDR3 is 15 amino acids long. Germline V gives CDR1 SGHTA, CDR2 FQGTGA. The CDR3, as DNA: TGTGCCAGCACCTTCGCCGGGGGAGTCACCGGGGAGCTGTTTTTT. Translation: CASTFAGGVTGELFF. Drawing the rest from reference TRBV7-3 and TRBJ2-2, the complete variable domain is GAGVSQTPSNKVTEKGKYVELRCDPISGHTALYWYRQSLGQGPEFLIYFQGTGAADDSGLPNDRFFAVRPEGSVSTLKIQRTERGDSAVYLCASTFAGGVTGELFFGEGSRLTVL.

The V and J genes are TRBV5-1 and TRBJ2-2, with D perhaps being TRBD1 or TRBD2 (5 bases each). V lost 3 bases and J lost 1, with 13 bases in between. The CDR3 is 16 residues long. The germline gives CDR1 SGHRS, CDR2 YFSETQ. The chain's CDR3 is CASSSPGRENTGELFF. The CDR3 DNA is TGCGCCAGCAGCTCCCCGGGGCGAGAGAACACCGGGGAGCTGTTTTTT.

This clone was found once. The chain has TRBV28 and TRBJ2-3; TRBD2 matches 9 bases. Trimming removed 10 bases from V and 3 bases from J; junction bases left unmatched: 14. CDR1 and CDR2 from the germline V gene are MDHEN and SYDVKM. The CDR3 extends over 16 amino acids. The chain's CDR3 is CATEIWREGQTDTQYF. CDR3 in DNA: TGTGCCACGGAGATCTGGCGGGAGGGCCAAACAGATACGCAGTATTTT. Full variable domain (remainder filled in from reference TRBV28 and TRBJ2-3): DVKVTQSSRYLVKRTGEKVFLECVQDMDHENMFWYRQDPGLGLRLIYFSYDVKMKEKGDIPEGYSVSREKKERFSLILESASTNQTSMYLCATEIWREGQTDTQYFGPGTRLTVL.

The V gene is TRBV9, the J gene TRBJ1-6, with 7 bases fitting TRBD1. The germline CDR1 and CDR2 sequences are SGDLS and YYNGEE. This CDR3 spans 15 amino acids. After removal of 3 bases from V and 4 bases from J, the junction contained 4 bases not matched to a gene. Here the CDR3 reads CASSARDSYNSPLHF. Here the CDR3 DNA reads TGTGCCAGCAGCGCCCGGGACAGTTATAATTCACCCCTCCACTTT.

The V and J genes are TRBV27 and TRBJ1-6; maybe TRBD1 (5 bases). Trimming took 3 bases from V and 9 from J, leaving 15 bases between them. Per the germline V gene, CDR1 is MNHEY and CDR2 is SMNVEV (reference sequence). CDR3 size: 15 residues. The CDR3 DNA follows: TGTGCCAGCAGTTTTGTAGCGGGGACCTTTTCACCCCTCCACTTT. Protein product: CASSFVAGTFSPLHF.

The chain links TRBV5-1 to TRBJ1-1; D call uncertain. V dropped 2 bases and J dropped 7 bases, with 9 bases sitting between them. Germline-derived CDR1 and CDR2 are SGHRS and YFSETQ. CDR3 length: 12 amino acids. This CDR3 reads CASSLTMHEAFF. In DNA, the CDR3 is TGCGCCAGCAGCTTAACGATGCATGAAGCTTTCTTT.

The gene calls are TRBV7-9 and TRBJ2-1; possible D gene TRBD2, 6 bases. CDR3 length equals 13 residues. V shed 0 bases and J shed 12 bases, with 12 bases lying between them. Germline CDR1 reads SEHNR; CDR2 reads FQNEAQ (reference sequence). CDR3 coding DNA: TGTGCCAGCAGCTTAGCGGGGACTGGTGTGCAGTTCTTC. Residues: CASSLAGTGVQFF.